Listed below are T cell receptor beta chains from one sample, sequenced in a study of graft-versus-host responses after intestinal transplantation. Generated by immunoSEQ multiplex PCR, the TCRdb table keeps only in-frame clones and is missing some. The repertoire has about 110,000 clones, about nine tenths of them found once; the top ten carry over 0.6%. These receptors' antigens are unknown. Sequences were derived from unstimulated CD4+ T cells sorted from spleen or lymph node cells, sampled before transplant. The source is a human donor who was the organ donor for an intestinal transplant. Each CDR3 is given with its conserved first and last residue.

v_call cdr3_aa
TRBV7-8 CASSWGQEETQYF
TRBV5-1 CASSLGSINTEAFF
TRBV6-1 CASSATSGKSGELFF
TRBV29-1 CSVTHGGQYEQYF
TRBV2 CASSDRPSSGANVLTF
TRBV13 CASSFRLAGKDEQFF
TRBV5-1 CASSTGGADQPQHF
TRBV2 CASSRRRDRKYNEQLF
TRBV11-2 CASSLTGYRAIQYF
TRBV5-3 CARSLEVIHSYNEQFF
TRBV6-5 CASSYLSGGFAGELFF
TRBV6-6 CASSIRDRGKGYTF
TRBV29-1 CSGGTATNEKLFF
TRBV19 CASREWTGGSYEQYF
TRBV12-5 CASGRIAGGEQFF
TRBV19 CASTPQGPTNQPQHF
TRBV11-2 CASSSVDTEAFF
TRBV4-1 CASSQDGLPGQPQHF
TRBV11-2 CASSSLGLQGNEAFF
TRBV30 CAWSVGGALSNQPQHF
TRBV23-1 CASSQSFTGQGPNEQFF
TRBV18 CASSPKIGGSGANVLTF
TRBV11-2 CASSPRGAGGRNEQFF
TRBV7-2 CASSFYQGAQGGYTF
TRBV9 CASSVATRGPQHF
TRBV6-1 CASRNSGQPRGGYTF
TRBV11-3 CASSSSGSRYNEQFF
TRBV9 CASSVEHVSGNTIYF
TRBV9 CASSVAGGSGANVLTF
TRBV27 CASSRRWEGGMNTEAFF
TRBV30 CAWSRAGSTDTQYF
TRBV6-6 CASKKGGVQVNEQFF
TRBV12-5 CASGWNRGNEQFF
TRBV28 CATAAGSSGTGELFF
TRBV6-1 CASSNGLVQETQYF
TRBV19 CASSIMGYSNQPQHF
TRBV5-6 CASSRTSSSYNEQFF
TRBV5-1 CASSSGLAGGQGANEQFF
TRBV30 CAIWGGNTEAFF
TRBV1 CTSSPSGSWAPGGTSNTDTQYF